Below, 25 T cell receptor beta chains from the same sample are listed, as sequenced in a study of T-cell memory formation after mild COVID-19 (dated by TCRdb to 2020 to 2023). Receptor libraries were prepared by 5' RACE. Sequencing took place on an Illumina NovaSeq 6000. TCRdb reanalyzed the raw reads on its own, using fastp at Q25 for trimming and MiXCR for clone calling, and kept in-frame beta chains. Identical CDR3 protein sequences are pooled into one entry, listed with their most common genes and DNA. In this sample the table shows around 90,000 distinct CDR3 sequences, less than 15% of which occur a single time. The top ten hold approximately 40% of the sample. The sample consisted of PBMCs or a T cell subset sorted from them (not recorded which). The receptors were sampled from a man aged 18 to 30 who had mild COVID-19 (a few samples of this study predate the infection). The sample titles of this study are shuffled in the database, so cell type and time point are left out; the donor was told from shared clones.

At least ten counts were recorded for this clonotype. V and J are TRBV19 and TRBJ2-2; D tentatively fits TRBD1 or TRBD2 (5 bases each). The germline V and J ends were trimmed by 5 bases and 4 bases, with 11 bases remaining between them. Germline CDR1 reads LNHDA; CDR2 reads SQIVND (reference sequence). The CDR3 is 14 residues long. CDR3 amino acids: CASSPGPTTGELFF. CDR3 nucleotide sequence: TGTGCCAGTAGTCCGGGACCCACCACCGGGGAGCTGTTTTTT.

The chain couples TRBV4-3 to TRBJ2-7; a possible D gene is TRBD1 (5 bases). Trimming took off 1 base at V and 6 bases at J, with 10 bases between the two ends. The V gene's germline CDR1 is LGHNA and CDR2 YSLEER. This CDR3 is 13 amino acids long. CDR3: CASSQGQGAEQYF. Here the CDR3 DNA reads TGCGCCAGCAGCCAAGGGCAAGGGGCCGAGCAGTACTTC.

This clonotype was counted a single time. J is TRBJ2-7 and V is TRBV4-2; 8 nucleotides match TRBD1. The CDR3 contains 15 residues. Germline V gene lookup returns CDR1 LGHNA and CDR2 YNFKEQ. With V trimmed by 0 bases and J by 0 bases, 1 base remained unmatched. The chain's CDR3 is CASSQDGTGSYEQYV. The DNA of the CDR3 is TGTGCCAGCAGCCAAGATGGGACAGGCTCCTACGAGCAGTACGTC.

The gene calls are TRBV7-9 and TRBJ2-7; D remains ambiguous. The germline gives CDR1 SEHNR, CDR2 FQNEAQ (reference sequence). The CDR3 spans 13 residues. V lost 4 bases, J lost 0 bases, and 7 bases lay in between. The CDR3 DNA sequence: TGTGCCAGCAGCTCGGACCTCTCCTACGAGCAGTACGTC. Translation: CASSSDLSYEQYV.

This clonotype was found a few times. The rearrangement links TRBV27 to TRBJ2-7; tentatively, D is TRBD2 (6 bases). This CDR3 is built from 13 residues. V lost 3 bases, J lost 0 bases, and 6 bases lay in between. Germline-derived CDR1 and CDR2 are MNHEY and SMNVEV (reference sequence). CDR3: CASSLRGSYEQYF. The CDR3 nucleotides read TGTGCCAGCAGTTTGCGGGGCTCCTACGAGCAGTACTTC.

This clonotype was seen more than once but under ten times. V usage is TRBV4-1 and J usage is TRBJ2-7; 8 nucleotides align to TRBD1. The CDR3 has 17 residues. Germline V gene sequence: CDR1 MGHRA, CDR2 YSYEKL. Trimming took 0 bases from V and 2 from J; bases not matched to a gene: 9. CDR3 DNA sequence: TGCGCCAGCAGCCAAGATTCGGACAGGGTTATCCCCTACGAGCAGTACTTC. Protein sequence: CASSQDSDRVIPYEQYF.

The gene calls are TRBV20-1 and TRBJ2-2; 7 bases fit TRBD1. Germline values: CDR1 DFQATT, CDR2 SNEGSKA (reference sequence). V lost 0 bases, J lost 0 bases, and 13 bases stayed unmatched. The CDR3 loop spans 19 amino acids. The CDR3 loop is CSARDVGDRDRANTGELFF. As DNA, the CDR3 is TGCAGTGCTAGAGATGTAGGAGACCGGGACAGAGCGAACACCGGGGAGCTGTTTTTT.

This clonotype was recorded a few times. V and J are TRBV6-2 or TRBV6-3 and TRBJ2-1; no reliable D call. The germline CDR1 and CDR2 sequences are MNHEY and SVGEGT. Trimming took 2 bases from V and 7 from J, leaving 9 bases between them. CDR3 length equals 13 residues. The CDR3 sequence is CASSYGRKNEQFF. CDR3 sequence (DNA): TGTGCCAGCAGTTACGGGCGGAAAAATGAGCAGTTCTTC.

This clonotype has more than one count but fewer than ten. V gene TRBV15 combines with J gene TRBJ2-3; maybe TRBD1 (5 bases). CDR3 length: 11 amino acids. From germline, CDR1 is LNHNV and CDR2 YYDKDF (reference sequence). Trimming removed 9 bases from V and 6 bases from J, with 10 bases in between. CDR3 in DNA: TGTGCCACTCGAGCAGGGGATACGCAGTATTTT. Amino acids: CATRAGDTQYF.

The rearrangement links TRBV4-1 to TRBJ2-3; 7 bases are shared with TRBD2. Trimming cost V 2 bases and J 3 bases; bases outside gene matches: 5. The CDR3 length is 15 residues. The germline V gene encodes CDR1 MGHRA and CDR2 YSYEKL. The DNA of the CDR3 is TGCGCCAGCAGCCAACAAGCGGGGATGACAGATACGCAGTATTTT. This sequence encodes CASSQQAGMTDTQYF.

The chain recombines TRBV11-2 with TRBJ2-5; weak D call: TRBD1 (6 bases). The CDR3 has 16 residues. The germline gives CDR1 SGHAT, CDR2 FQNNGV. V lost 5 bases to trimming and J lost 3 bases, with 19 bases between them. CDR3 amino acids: CASSKGTTSGKETQYF. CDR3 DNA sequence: TGTGCCAGCAGCAAAGGGACAACCAGTGGAAAAGAGACCCAGTACTTC.

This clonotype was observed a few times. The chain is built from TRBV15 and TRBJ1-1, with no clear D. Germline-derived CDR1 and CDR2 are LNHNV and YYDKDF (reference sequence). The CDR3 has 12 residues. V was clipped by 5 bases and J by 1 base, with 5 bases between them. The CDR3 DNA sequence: TGTGCCACCAGCCGATCGAACACTGAAGCTTTCTTT. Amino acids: CATSRSNTEAFF. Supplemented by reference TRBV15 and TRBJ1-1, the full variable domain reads DAMVIQNPRYQVTQFGKPVTLSCSQTLNHNVMYWYQQKSSQAPKLLFHYYDKDFNNEADTPDNFQSRRPNTSFCFLDIRSPGLGDTAMYLCATSRSNTEAFFGQGTRLTVV.

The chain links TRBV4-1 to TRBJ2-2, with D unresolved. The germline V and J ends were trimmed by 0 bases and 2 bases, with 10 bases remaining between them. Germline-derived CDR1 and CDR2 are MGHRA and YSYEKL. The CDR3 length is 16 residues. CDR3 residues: CASSQEVHPNTGELFF. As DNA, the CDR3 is TGCGCCAGCAGCCAAGAGGTACACCCCAACACCGGGGAGCTGTTTTTT.

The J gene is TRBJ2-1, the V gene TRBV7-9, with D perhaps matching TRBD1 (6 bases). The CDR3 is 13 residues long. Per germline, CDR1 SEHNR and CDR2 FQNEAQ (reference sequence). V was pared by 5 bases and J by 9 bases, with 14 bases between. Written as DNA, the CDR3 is TGTGCCAGCAGCCCGATAGGGGGTAGTGAGCAGTTCTTC. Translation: CASSPIGGSEQFF.

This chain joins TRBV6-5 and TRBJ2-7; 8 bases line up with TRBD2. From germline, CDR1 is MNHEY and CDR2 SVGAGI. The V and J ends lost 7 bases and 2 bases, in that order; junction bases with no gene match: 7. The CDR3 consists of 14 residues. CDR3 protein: CASTGSGETYEQYF. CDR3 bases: TGTGCCAGCACCGGTAGCGGGGAGACCTACGAGCAGTACTTC.

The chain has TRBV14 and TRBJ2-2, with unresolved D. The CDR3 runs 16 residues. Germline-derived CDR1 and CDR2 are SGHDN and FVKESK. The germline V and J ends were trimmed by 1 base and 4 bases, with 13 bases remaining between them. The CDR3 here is CASSQADGRVTGELFF. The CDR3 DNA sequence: TGTGCCAGCAGCCAAGCCGATGGACGGGTCACCGGGGAGCTGTTTTTT.

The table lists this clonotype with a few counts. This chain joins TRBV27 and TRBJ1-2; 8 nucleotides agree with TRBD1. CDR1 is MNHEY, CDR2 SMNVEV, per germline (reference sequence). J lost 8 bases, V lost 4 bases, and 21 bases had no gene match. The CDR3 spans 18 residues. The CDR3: CASSSRAWTGYSEWGYTF. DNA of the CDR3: TGTGCCAGCAGTTCTAGGGCCTGGACAGGGTACTCTGAGTGGGGCTACACCTTC.

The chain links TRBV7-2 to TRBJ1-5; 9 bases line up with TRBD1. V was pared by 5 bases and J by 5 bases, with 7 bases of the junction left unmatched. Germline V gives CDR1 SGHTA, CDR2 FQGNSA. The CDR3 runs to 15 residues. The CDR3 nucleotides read TGTGCCAGCAGCAAACCGGGACAGGGCCATCAGCCCCAGCATTTT. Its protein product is CASSKPGQGHQPQHF.

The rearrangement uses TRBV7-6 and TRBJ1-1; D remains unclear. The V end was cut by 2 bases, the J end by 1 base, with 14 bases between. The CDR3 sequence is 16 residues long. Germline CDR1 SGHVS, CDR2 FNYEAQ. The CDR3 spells CASSLLVSRENTEAFF. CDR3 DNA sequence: TGTGCCAGCAGCTTATTAGTGTCTCGGGAGAACACTGAAGCTTTCTTT. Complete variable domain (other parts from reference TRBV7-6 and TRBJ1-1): GAGVSQSPRYKVTKRGQDVALRCDPISGHVSLYWYRQALGQGPEFLTYFNYEAQQDKSGLPNDRFSAERPEGSISTLTIQRTEQRDSAMYRCASSLLVSRENTEAFFGQGTRLTVV.

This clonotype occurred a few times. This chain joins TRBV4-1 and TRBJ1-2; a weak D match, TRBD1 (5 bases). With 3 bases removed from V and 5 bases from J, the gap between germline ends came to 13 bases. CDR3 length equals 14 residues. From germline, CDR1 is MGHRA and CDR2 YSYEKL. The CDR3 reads CASSQSRVVYGYTF. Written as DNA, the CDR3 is TGCGCCAGCAGCCAGTCCAGGGTGGTTTATGGCTACACCTTC.

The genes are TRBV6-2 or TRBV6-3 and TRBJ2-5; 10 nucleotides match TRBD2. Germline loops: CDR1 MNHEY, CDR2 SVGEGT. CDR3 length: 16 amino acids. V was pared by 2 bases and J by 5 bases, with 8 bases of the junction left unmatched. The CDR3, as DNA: TGTGCCAGCAGTTACCGCGTCCTAGCGGGGGAGGAGACCCAGTACTTC. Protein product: CASSYRVLAGEETQYF.

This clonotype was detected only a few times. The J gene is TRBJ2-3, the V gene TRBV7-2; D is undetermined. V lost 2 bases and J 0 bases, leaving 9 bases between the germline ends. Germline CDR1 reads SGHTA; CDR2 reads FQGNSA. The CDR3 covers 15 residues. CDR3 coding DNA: TGTGCCAGCAGCTTATTGGCAGGTAGCACAGATACGCAGTATTTT. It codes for CASSLLAGSTDTQYF.

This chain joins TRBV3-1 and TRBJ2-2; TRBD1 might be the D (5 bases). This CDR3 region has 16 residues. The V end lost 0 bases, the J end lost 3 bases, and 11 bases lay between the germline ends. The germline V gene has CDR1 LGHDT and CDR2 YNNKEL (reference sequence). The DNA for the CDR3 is TGTGCCAGCAGCCAAGAGCACTTGACAGACACCGGGGAGCTGTTTTTT. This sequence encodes CASSQEHLTDTGELFF.

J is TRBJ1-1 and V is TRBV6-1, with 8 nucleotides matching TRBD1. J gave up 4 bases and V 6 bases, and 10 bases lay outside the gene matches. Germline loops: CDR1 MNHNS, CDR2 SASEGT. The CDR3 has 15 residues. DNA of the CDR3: TGTGCCAGCAGGACCCAGGGGGCTACGGTCACTGAAGCTTTCTTT. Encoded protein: CASRTQGATVTEAFF.

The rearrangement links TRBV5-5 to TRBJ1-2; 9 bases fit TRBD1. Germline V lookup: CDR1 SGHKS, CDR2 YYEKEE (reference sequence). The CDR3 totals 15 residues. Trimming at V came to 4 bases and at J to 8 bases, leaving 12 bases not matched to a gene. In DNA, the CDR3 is TGTGCCAGCAGCGGGGGGACAGGGCCCAAACGGGGCTACACCTTC. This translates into CASSGGTGPKRGYTF.